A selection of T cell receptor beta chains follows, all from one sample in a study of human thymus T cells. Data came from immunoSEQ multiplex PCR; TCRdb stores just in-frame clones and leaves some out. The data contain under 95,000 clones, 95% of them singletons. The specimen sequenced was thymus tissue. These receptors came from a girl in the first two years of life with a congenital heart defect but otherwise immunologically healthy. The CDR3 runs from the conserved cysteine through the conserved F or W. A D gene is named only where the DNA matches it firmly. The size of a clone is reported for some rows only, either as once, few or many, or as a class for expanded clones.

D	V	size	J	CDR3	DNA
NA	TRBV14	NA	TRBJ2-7	CASSHKTFEQYF	TGTGCCAGCAGCCACAAGACTTTCGAGCAGTACTTC
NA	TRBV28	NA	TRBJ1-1	CASSLTGREAFF	TGTGCCAGCAGTTTGACGGGCCGTGAAGCTTTCTTT
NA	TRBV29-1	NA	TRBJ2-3	CSVVADTQYF	TGCAGCGTTGTAGCGGATACGCAGTATTTT
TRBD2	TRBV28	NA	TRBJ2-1	CASSLADRQFF	TGTGCCAGCAGCCTAGCGGATCGGCAGTTCTTC
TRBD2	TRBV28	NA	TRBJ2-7	CASSTGLGDYEQYF	TGTGCCAGCAGTACAGGACTAGGGGACTACGAGCAGTACTTC
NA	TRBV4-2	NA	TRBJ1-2	CASSPIRGGPDYGYTF	TGTGCCAGCAGCCCCATCCGAGGCGGTCCGGACTATGGCTACACCTTC
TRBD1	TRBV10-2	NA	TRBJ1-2	CASSEPAGGGYTF	TGCGCCAGCAGTGAGCCCGCAGGGGGTGGCTACACCTTC
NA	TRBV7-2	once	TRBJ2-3	CASSLLTIIADTQYF	TGTGCCAGCAGCCTATTGACTATTATAGCAGATACGCAGTATTTT
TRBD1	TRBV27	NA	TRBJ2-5	CASRNGQGEETQYF	TGTGCCAGCAGGAATGGACAGGGGGAGGAGACCCAGTACTTC
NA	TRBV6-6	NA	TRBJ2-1	CASSYSELVCYNEQFF	TGTGCCAGCAGTTACTCGGAACTAGTCTGTTACAATGAGCAGTTCTTC
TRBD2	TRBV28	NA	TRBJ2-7	CASSPIEASGRAEQYF	TGTGCCAGCAGTCCCATTGAGGCTAGCGGGAGGGCCGAGCAGTACTTC
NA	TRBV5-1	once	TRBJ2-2	CASSLRAVGELFF	TGCGCCAGCAGCTTGAGGGCCGTCGGGGAGCTGTTTTTT